These T cell receptor beta chains were read from a single sample in a study of blood T cell repertoires in COVID-19. The protocol was immunoSEQ multiplex PCR, while the TCRdb copy is restricted to in-frame clones and leaves out a portion. The sample lists fewer than 450,000 clones; nearly 90% were seen once. The sequencing input was PBMCs or T cells enriched from blood (not recorded which). The receptors were sampled from a woman aged 40 to 49 with acute COVID-19. Both conserved end residues are part of each CDR3. The D gene is left open where the match is weak. Expanded clones are given a class, and other clones once, few, many or no size at all.

clone_size j_call d_call v_call cdr3_nt cdr3_aa
- TRBJ2-5 - TRBV18 TGTGCCAGCTCACCGACAGGAGCCCAAGAGACCCAGTACTTC CASSPTGAQETQYF
- TRBJ2-7 - TRBV19 TGTGCCAGTTCCGGGATCTACGAGCAGTACTTC CASSGIYEQYF
- TRBJ1-2 - TRBV10-2 TGCGCTAGCACTTCGGGGGGTAGGTTGGAGAACTATGGCTACACCTTC CASTSGGRLENYGYTF
- TRBJ1-1 TRBD1 TRBV7-6 TGTGCCAGCAGCCTCGGGACAGGTAACACTGAAGCTTTCTTT CASSLGTGNTEAFF
- TRBJ2-1 TRBD1 TRBV29-1 TGCAGCGTCCAACCCACAGGGGGAAATTACAATGAGCAGTTCTTC CSVQPTGGNYNEQFF
few TRBJ1-5 - TRBV2 TGTGCCAGCAGTGAGATGGGGGGTTATCAGCCCCAGCATTTT CASSEMGGYQPQHF
once TRBJ1-4 TRBD1 TRBV6-1 TGTGCCAGCAGTGAACAGGGGGCAAGTGAAAAACTGTTTTTT CASSEQGASEKLFF
- TRBJ2-4 - TRBV2 TGTGCCAGCTCGTCTGACATCAAAAACATTCAGTACTTC CASSSDIKNIQYF
- TRBJ2-7 TRBD1 TRBV14 TGTGCCAGCAGCCTTGGGACAGGCCACTCCTACGAGCAGTACTTC CASSLGTGHSYEQYF
- TRBJ1-3 TRBD1 TRBV7-2 TGTGCCAGCAGCTCAGGGGGGACTGGAAACACCATATATTTT CASSSGGTGNTIYF
- TRBJ2-3 TRBD2 TRBV7-9 TGTGCCAGCAGCTTACGTCGGGCTAGCGGGATTCACACAGATACGCAGTATTTT CASSLRRASGIHTDTQYF
- TRBJ1-6 TRBD1 TRBV11-2 TGTGCCAGCAGCCACACAGGGGGCCTTTCACCCCTCCACTTT CASSHTGGLSPLHF
- TRBJ1-2 - TRBV7-9 TGTGCCAGCAGCTTTCTGCAGGGTCTGGGCTACACCTTC CASSFLQGLGYTF
- TRBJ1-3 TRBD1 TRBV29-1 TGCAGCGTTGAAGACCCCCGGGACAGGGTCAACACCATATATTTT CSVEDPRDRVNTIYF
- TRBJ1-5 TRBD1 TRBV10-3 TGTGCTTCGAGACAGGGGAATCAGCCCCAGCATTTT CASRQGNQPQHF
- TRBJ2-7 - TRBV20-1 TGCAGTGCCCAGGAATCCTACGAGCAGTACTTC CSAQESYEQYF
- TRBJ1-2 - TRBV27 TGTGCCAGCAGTTTCGCTGGAGGGGAGTACTATGGCTACACCTTC CASSFAGGEYYGYTF
once TRBJ2-1 - TRBV3-1/TRBV3-2 TGTGCCAGCAGCCTACAGGGGACTGGTTCCTACAATGAGCAGTTCTTC CASSLQGTGSYNEQFF
- TRBJ2-7 TRBD1 TRBV5-1 TGCGCCAGCAGTTCTAGGACAGGGGAGTACGAGCAGTACTTC CASSSRTGEYEQYF
- TRBJ1-3 - TRBV7-9 TGTGCCAGCAGCTACCCTACAGGTTCTGGAAACACCATATATTTT CASSYPTGSGNTIYF
- TRBJ2-1 - TRBV2 TGTGCCAGCACACCCCAGGTCAATGAGCAGTTCTTC CASTPQVNEQFF
once TRBJ2-5 TRBD1 TRBV5-4 TGTGCCAGCAGGTCCGGGACAGGGGAGGGAAAGACCCAGTACTTC CASRSGTGEGKTQYF
- TRBJ2-5 - TRBV7-2 TGTGCCAGCAGCCCGCAGGGTCTCGAGACCCAGTACTTC CASSPQGLETQYF
- TRBJ2-3 TRBD1 TRBV18 TGTGCCAGCTCACCGACAGGGAACACAGATACGCAGTATTTT CASSPTGNTDTQYF
- TRBJ1-3 - TRBV23-1 TGCGCCAGCAGTCAATCATACTACAAGACCCCTGGAAACACCATATATTTT CASSQSYYKTPGNTIYF
- TRBJ1-4 TRBD1 TRBV7-6 TGTGCCAGCAGCTTCGGACAGGGACAAACTAATGAAAAACTGTTTTTT CASSFGQGQTNEKLFF
- TRBJ2-7 TRBD1 TRBV7-2 TGTGCCAGCAGCGACCCTTCCGGGACAGGGGCGGGCTACGAGCAGTACTTC CASSDPSGTGAGYEQYF
- TRBJ1-6 TRBD1 TRBV10-3 TGTGCCATCAGTGAGGACAGGGGGGATTCACCCCTCCACTTT CAISEDRGDSPLHF
- TRBJ1-1 - TRBV2 TGTGCCAGCAGTGAAGCGCTTAAGTTGGGGGGGCGGGAAGCTTTCTTT CASSEALKLGGREAFF
- TRBJ2-3 TRBD2 TRBV3-1/TRBV3-2 TGTGCCAGCAGCCTGGGACTAGCGGGGGGGATCACAGATACGCAGTATTTT CASSLGLAGGITDTQYF
- TRBJ2-1 - TRBV19 TGTGCCAGTAGTATGTATGGGGCTCGGGTGAATGAGCAGTTCTTC CASSMYGARVNEQFF
- TRBJ1-1 TRBD1 TRBV5-6 TGTGCCAGCAGCTTGCTCCCGGGACAGGGGAACACTGAAGCTTTCTTT CASSLLPGQGNTEAFF
- TRBJ2-2 - TRBV27 TGTGCCAGCAGTGTGATAGACAGCCTCCTAAACACCGGGGAGCTGTTTTTT CASSVIDSLLNTGELFF
- TRBJ1-5 TRBD1 TRBV6-5 TGTGCCAGCAGTTACGGACAGGGTCACAATCAGCCCCAGCATTTT CASSYGQGHNQPQHF
- TRBJ1-4 - TRBV23-1 TGCGCCAGCAGCGTCTTCGGGGTAAAACTGTTTTTT CASSVFGVKLFF
- TRBJ1-1 - TRBV5-5 TGTGCCAGCAGCTTGGCAAGCCCAGGGCTCATGAACACTGAAGCTTTCTTT CASSLASPGLMNTEAFF
- TRBJ2-7 - TRBV27 TGTGCCAGCAGAACACAGGGAAAAAGCTACGAGCAGTACTTC CASRTQGKSYEQYF
- TRBJ1-5 - TRBV20-1 TGCAGTGCTAGTAGGGGAGCGGGGGGCAATCAGCCCCAGCATTTT CSASRGAGGNQPQHF
- TRBJ2-1 - TRBV7-2 TGTGCCAGCAGCTTATACAGGGCCAACAATGAGCAGTTCTTC CASSLYRANNEQFF
- TRBJ1-4 TRBD1 TRBV4-1 TGCGCCAGCAGCCGAGGGGGCCAGGAAAAACTGTTTTTT CASSRGGQEKLFF
once TRBJ2-2 - TRBV6-2/TRBV6-3 TGTGCCAGCAGTCGCGGACAACAGGTGGCCGGGGAGCTGTTTTTT CASSRGQQVAGELFF
once TRBJ2-3 TRBD2 TRBV3-1/TRBV3-2 TGTGCCAGCAGCCAAGATGTGGGGGGGGGCACAGATACGCAGTATTTT CASSQDVGGGTDTQYF
- TRBJ1-1 - TRBV5-1 TGCGCCAGCAGCCTACAGACAGTGAACACTGAAGCTTTCTTT CASSLQTVNTEAFF
- TRBJ1-2 TRBD1 TRBV30 TGTGCCTGGAGTGTAACGGACAGGGTGAATGGCTACACCTTC CAWSVTDRVNGYTF
- TRBJ1-1 - TRBV30 TGTGCCTTAGGGCCACGAGGGACTGAAGCTTTCTTT CALGPRGTEAFF
- TRBJ1-4 TRBD1 TRBV9 TGTGCCAGCAGCGCCGTTGACAGGGAGGAAAAACTGTTTTTT CASSAVDREEKLFF
few TRBJ1-1 TRBD1 TRBV6-5 TGTGCCAGCACTCAGGACAGGGGTTTGGGCACTGAAGCTTTCTTT CASTQDRGLGTEAFF
- TRBJ1-1 - TRBV30 TGTGCCTGGAGTAAGGAGATATCCACTGCTGAAGCTTTCTTT CAWSKEISTAEAFF
- TRBJ2-7 - TRBV27 TGTGCCAGCAGTTTATCCTCTAACAGGGCATCCTACGAGCAGTACTTC CASSLSSNRASYEQYF
- TRBJ1-2 - TRBV30 TGTGCCTGGCGGGTCGTGAACTATGGCTACACCTTC CAWRVVNYGYTF
- TRBJ1-5 - TRBV21-1 TGTGCCAGCAGCGACCGGGACAGGGGACCATCGGGCAATCAGCCCCAGCATTTT CASSDRDRGPSGNQPQHF
- TRBJ2-2 - TRBV27 TGTGCCAGCAGCTTTACAGGGAACACCGGGGAGCTGTTTTTT CASSFTGNTGELFF
- TRBJ2-1 TRBD2 TRBV5-8 TGTGCCAGCAGTAGAGCGGGGGGGCGCAATGAGCAGTTCTTC CASSRAGGRNEQFF